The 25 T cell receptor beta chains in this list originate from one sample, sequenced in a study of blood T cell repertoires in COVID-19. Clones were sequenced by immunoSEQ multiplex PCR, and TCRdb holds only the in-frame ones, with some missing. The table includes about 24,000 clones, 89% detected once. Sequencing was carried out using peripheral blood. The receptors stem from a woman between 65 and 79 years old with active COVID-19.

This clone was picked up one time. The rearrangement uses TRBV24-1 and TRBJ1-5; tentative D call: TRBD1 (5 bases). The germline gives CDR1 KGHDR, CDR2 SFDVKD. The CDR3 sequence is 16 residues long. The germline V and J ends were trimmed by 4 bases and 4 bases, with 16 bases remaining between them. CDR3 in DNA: TGTGCCACCAGTGACACCCGACAGTCGGTGAATCAGCCCCAGCATTTT. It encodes CATSDTRQSVNQPQHF.

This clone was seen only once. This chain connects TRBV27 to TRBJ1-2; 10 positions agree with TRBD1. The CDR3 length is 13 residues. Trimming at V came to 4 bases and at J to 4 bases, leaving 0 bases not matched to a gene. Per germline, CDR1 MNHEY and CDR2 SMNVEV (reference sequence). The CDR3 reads CASSWDRGYGYTF. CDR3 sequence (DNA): TGTGCCAGCAGTTGGGACAGGGGCTATGGCTACACCTTC.

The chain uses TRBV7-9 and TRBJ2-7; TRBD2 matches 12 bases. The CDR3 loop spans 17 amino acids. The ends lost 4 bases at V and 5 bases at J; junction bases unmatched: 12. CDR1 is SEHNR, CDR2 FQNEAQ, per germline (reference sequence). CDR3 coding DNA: TGTGCCAGCAGCTCGACTAGCGGGGGAGTAGGGTCGGACGAGCAGTACTTC. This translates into CASSSTSGGVGSDEQYF. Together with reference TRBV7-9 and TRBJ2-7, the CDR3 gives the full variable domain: DTGVSQNPRHKITKRGQNVTFRCDPISEHNRLYWYRQTLGQGPEFLTYFQNEAQLEKSRLLSDRFSAERPKGSFSTLEIQRTEQGDSAMYLCASSSTSGGVGSDEQYFGPGTRLTVT.

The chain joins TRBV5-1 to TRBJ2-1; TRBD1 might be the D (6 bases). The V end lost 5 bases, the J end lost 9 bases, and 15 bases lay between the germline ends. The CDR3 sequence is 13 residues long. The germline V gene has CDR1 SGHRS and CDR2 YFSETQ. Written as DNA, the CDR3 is TGCGCCAGCAGACACTCAGGGGAAACTGAGCAGTTCTTC. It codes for CASRHSGETEQFF.

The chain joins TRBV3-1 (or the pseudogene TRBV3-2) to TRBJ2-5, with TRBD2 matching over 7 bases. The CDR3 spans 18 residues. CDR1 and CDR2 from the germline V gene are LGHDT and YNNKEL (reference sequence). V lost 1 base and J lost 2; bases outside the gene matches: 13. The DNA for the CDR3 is TGTGCCAGCAGCCAAGGGACCGGTAGCGGGTTTTCTCAAGAGACCCAGTACTTC. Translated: CASSQGTGSGFSQETQYF.

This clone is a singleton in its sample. CDR3 sequence reads: CASSLPQNTDTQYF. CDR3 DNA: TGCGCCAGCAGCTTACCTCAGAACACAGATACGCAGTATTTT. The V call is TRBV5-1, the J call TRBJ2-3, with D uncertain. V was clipped by 2 bases and J by 2 bases, with 9 bases between them. The CDR3 is 14 residues long. Germline assignment: CDR1 SGHRS and CDR2 YFSETQ.

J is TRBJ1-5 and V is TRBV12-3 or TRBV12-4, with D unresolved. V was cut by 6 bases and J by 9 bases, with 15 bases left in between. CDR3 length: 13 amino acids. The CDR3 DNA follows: TGTGCCAGCAGAGCCAATGTAGAGAGGCCCCAGCATTTT. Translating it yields CASRANVERPQHF.

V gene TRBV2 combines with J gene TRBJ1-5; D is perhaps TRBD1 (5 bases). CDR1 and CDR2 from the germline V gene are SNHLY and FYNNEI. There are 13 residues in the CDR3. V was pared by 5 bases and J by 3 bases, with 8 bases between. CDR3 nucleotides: TGTGCCAGCAGTACGGACAACAATCAGCCCCAGCATTTT. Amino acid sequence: CASSTDNNQPQHF.

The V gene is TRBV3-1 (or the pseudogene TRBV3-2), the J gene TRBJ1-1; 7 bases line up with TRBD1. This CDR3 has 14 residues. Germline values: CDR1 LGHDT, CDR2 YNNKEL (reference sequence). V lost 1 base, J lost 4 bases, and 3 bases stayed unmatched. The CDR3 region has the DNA TGTGCCAGCAGCCAAGCCAGGGGGATCACTGAAGCTTTCTTT. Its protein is CASSQARGITEAFF.

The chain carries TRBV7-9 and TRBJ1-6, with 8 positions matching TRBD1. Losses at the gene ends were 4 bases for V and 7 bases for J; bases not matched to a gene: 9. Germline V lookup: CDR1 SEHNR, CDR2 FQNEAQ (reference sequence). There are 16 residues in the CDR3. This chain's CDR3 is CASSSTLTGVNSPLHF. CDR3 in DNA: TGTGCCAGCAGCTCTACCCTGACAGGGGTCAATTCACCCCTCCACTTT.

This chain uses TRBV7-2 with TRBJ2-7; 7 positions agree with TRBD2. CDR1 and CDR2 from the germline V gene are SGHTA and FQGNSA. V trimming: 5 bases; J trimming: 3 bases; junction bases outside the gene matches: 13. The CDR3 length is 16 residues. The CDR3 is CASSTTPRGRYYEQYF. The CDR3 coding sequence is TGTGCCAGCAGCACAACCCCGCGGGGGAGGTACTACGAGCAGTACTTC. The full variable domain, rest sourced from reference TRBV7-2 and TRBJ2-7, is GAGVSQSPSNKVTEKGKDVELRCDPISGHTALYWYRQSLGQGLEFLIYFQGNSAPDKSGLPSDRFSAERTGGSVSTLTIQRTQQEDSAVYLCASSTTPRGRYYEQYFGPGTRLTVT.

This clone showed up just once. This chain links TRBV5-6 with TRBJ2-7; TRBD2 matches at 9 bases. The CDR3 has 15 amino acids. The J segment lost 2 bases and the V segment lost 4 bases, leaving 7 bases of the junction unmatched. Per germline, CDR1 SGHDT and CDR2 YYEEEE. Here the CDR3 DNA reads TGTGCCAGCAGCCACGCGGGGGGGAGAGCCTACGAGCAGTACTTC. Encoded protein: CASSHAGGRAYEQYF.

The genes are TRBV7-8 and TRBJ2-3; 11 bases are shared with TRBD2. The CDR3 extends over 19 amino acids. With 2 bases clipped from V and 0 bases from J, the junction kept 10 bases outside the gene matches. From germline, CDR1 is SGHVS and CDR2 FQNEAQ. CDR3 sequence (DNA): TGTGCCAGCAGCTTACACCTAGCGGGGGGAACCCCTAGCACAGATACGCAGTATTTT. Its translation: CASSLHLAGGTPSTDTQYF.

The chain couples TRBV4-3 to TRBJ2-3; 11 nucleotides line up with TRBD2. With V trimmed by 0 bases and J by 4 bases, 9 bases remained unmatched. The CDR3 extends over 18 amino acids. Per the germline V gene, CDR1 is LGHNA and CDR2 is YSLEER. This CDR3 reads CASSQDLSGGAGADTQYF. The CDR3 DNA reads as TGCGCCAGCAGCCAAGATCTTAGCGGGGGGGCGGGTGCAGATACGCAGTATTTT.

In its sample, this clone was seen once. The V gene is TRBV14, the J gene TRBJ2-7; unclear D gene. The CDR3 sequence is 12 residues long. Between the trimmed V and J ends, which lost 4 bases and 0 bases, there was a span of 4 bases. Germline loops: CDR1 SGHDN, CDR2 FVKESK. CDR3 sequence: CASSPSSYEQYF. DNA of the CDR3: TGTGCCAGCAGCCCCAGCTCCTACGAGCAGTACTTC.

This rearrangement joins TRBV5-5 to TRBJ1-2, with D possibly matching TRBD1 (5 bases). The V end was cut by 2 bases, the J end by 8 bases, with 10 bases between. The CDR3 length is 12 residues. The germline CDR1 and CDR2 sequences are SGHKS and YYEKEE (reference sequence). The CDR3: CASSLWTHGYTF. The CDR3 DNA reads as TGTGCCAGCAGCTTATGGACACACGGCTACACCTTC.

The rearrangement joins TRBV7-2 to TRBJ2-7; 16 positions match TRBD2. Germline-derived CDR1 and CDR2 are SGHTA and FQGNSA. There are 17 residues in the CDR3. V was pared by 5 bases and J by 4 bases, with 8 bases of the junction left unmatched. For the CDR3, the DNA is TGTGCCAGCAGCCTCGGGACTAGCGGGGGGGCCGCTTACGAGCAGTACTTC. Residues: CASSLGTSGGAAYEQYF.

The CDR3 DNA reads TGCGCCAGCAGCCTAAACAGGGGTAGCTCTGGAAACACCATATATTTT. This sequence encodes CASSLNRGSSGNTIYF. The chain joins TRBV4-3 to TRBJ1-3, with 7 nucleotides matching TRBD1. Germline V gives CDR1 LGHNA, CDR2 YSLEER. The length of the CDR3 is 16 residues. Trimming took 4 bases from V and 0 from J; bases not matched to a gene: 6.

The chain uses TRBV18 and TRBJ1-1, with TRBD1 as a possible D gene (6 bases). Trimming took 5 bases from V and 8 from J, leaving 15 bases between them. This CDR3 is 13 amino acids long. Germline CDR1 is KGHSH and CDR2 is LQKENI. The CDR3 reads CASSGQHNDEAFF. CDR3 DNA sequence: TGTGCCAGCTCAGGACAGCATAACGACGAAGCTTTCTTT.

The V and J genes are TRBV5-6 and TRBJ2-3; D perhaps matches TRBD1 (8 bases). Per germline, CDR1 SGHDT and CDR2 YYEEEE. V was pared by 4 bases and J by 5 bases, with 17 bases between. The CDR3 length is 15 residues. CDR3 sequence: CASSPTGGAGDTQYF. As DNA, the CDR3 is TGTGCCAGCAGCCCTACAGGGGGGGCTGGAGATACGCAGTATTTT.

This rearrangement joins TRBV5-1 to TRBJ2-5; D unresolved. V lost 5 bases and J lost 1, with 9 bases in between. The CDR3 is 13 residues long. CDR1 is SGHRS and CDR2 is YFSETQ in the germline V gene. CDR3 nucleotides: TGCGCCAGCAGTGAGGCCTTCCAAGAGACCCAGTACTTC. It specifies CASSEAFQETQYF.

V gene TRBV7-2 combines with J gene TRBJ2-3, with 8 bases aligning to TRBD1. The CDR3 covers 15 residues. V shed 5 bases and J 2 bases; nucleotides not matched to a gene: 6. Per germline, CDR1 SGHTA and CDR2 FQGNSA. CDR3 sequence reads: CASSQDRVDTDTQYF. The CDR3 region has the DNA TGTGCCAGCAGCCAGGACAGGGTAGACACAGATACGCAGTATTTT.

CDR3 protein: CASSHDRAHEQYF. CDR3 in DNA: TGTGCCAGCAGTCACGACAGGGCCCACGAGCAGTACTTC. The V and J genes are TRBV21-1 and TRBJ2-7; the tabulated D call, TRBD1, remains unverified against the DNA. TRBV21-1 is classified as a pseudogene. The CDR3 loop spans 13 amino acids.

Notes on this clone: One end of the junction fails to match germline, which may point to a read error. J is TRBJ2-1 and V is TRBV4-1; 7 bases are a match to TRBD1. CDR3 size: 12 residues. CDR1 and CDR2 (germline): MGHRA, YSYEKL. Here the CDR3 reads CASSQGTALWVF. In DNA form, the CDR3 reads TGCGCCAGCAGCCAGGGGACAGCCCTCTGGGTCTTC.

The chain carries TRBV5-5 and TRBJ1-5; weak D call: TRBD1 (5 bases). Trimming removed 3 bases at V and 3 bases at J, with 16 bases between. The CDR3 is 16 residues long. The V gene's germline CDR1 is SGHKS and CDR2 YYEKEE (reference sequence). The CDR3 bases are TGTGCCAGCAGCTCCGACAGACCCCTTATCAATCAGCCCCAGCATTTT. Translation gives CASSSDRPLINQPQHF.